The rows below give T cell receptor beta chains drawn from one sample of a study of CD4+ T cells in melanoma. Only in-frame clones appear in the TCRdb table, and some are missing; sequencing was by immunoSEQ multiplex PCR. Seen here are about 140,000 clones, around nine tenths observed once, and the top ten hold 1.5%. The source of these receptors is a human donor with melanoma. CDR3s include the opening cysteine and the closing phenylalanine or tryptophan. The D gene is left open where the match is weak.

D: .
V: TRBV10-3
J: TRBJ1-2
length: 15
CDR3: CAISQDGVQGSGYTF

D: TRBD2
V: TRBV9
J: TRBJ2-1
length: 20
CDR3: CASSVGGAGGRSQRHNEQFF

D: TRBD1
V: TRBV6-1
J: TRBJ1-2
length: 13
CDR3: CASSEDRGYGYTF

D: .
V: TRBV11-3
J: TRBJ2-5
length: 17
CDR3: CASSLRSSRGGGETQYF

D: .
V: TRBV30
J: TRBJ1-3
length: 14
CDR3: CAWSRTVSGNTIYF

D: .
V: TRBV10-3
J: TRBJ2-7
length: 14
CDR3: CAISEFRGTYEQYF

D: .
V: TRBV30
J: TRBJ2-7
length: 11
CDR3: CAWSASAEQYF

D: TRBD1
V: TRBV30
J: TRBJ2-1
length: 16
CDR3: CAWSPLSGQIYNEQFF

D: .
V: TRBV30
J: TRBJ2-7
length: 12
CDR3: CAWSVLGGEQYF

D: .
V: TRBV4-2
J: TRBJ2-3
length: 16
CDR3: CASSQVGGGGADTQYF

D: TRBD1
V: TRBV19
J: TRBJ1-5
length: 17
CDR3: CASTPSFRGQGRQPQHF

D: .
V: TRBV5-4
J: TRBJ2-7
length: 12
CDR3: CASSPIRDEQYF

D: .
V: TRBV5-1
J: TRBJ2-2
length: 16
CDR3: CASSRQGHPNTGELFF

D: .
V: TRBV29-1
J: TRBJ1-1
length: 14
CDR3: CSVDGGPVNTEAFF

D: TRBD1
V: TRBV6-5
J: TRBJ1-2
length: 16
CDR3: CASSYSTGTGVYGYTF

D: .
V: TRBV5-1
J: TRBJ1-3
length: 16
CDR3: CASSLGLAGSGNTIYF

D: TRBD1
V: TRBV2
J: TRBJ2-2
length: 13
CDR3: CASTPQGAGELFF

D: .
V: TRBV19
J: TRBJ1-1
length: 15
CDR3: CASTAGRDMNTEAFF

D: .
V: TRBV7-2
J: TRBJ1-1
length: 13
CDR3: CASSPMRGTEAFF

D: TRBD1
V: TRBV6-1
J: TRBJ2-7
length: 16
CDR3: CASSESRDRVVHEQYF

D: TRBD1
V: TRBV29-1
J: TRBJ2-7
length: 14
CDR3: CSALIRQGTYEQYF

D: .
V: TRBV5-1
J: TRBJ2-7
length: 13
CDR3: CASSLWGADEQYF